The 2 T cell receptor beta chains below all came from one sample that was sequenced in a study of multiple sclerosis patients with progressive multifocal leukoencephalopathy. The time point is: time of PML onset. Repertoires were generated with immunoSEQ multiplex PCR, while TCRdb's copy carries only in-frame clones and drops some. This table holds 25,000 to 35,000 clones, about 90% found once. The material sequenced was PBMCs, taken from a patient treated with natalizumab. These receptors came from a human donor with progressive multifocal leukoencephalopathy.

The V and J genes are TRBV5-6 and TRBJ1-2, with D uncertain. This CDR3 comprises 15 residues. Trimming stripped 0 bases from V and 1 base from J, with 10 bases between. Germline CDR1 and CDR2: SGHDT and YYEEEE. This chain's CDR3 is CASSLGRNLNYGYTF. Here the CDR3 DNA reads TGTGCCAGCAGCTTGGGCAGAAATCTTAACTATGGCTACACCTTC.

J is TRBJ1-4 and V is TRBV5-4, with no clear D. V was clipped by 1 base and J by 1 base, with 11 bases between them. CDR3 length equals 16 residues. From germline, CDR1 is SGHNT and CDR2 YYREEE (reference sequence). The CDR3 DNA sequence: TGTGCCAGCAGCTTGAGGCAGATTGGAACTAATGAAAAACTGTTTTTT. Residues: CASSLRQIGTNEKLFF. The full variable domain, completed using reference TRBV5-4 and TRBJ1-4, is ETGVTQSPTHLIKTRGQQVTLRCSSQSGHNTVSWYQQALGQGPQFIFQYYREEENGRGNFPPRFSGLQFPNYSSELNVNALELDDSALYLCASSLRQIGTNEKLFFGSGTQLSVL.